The rows below give T cell receptor beta chains drawn from one sample of a study of T cell responses to AZD1222 COVID-19 vaccine. The table came from immunoSEQ multiplex PCR; TCRdb's copy has only in-frame clones and leaves some out. The repertoire holds around 120,000 clones, with 80% to 90% as singletons. Sequencing used peripheral blood, obtained on day 0 of AZD1222 vaccination. These receptor sequences come from an adult in good health. Each CDR3 is given with its conserved first and last residue. The order of the fields is V gene, J gene, clone size, D gene, CDR3 protein, CDR3 DNA. The D gene is left open where the match is weak. Expanded clones get a size class; other rows say once, few or many, or leave the size out.

>TRBV5-1|TRBJ2-5|-|-
CASSPDSLEETQYF
TGCGCCAGCAGCCCGGACAGCCTCGAGGAGACCCAGTACTTC
>TRBV28|TRBJ2-3|-|TRBD2
CASRPPTSGARTDTQYF
TGTGCCAGCAGGCCACCGACTAGCGGCGCCCGCACAGATACGCAGTATTTT
>TRBV7-8|TRBJ2-1|-|-
CASRSRGWGEQFF
TGTGCCAGCAGATCCCGGGGGTGGGGTGAGCAGTTCTTC
>TRBV5-1|TRBJ2-3|once|-
CASCRDTASDTQYF
TGCGCCAGCTGCCGGGACACCGCCTCAGATACGCAGTATTTT
>TRBV5-1|TRBJ2-7|-|-
CASSLVGVDYEQYF
TGCGCCAGCAGCTTGGTAGGAGTTGACTACGAGCAGTACTTC
>TRBV7-9|TRBJ2-1|-|-
CASSSLTDYSYNEQFF
TGTGCCAGCAGCTCCCTGACAGACTACTCCTACAATGAGCAGTTCTTC
>TRBV10-1|TRBJ2-2|once|TRBD1
CASSLRQGTGELFF
TGCGCCAGCAGTTTAAGACAGGGGACCGGGGAGCTGTTTTTT
>TRBV21-1|TRBJ2-1|-|-
CASSKGLAELSYNEQFF
TGTGCCAGCAGCAAGGGACTAGCGGAGCTCTCCTACAATGAGCAGTTCTTC
>TRBV6-6|TRBJ1-4|-|-
CASSWLQGEKLFF
TGTGCCAGCAGTTGGCTCCAGGGAGAAAAACTGTTTTTT
>TRBV3-1/TRBV3-2|TRBJ2-3|-|-
CASSFGAGTDTQYF
TGTGCCAGCAGCTTCGGGGCGGGCACAGATACGCAGTATTTT
>TRBV10-1|TRBJ2-1|-|TRBD2
CASSGRGAYNEQFF
TGCGCCAGCTCTGGCCGGGGGGCCTACAATGAGCAGTTCTTC
>TRBV6-2/TRBV6-3|TRBJ2-2|few|-
CASSYFLRGAGELFF
TGTGCCAGCAGTTACTTCCTCCGCGGTGCCGGGGAGCTGTTTTTT
>TRBV3-1/TRBV3-2|TRBJ2-1|-|TRBD2
CASSQVNSGGGEQFF
TGTGCCAGCAGCCAAGTTAATAGCGGGGGAGGTGAGCAGTTCTTC
>TRBV6-5|TRBJ2-1|-|-
CASSYSMVSEQFF
TGTGCCAGCAGTTACTCCATGGTGAGTGAGCAGTTCTTC
>TRBV28|TRBJ1-4|-|-
CASSSFSGANEKLFF
TGTGCCAGCAGTTCTTTTTCAGGGGCTAATGAAAAACTGTTTTTT
>TRBV7-9|TRBJ1-1|-|TRBD1
CASSSGQGCRTEAFF
TGTGCCAGCAGCTCGGGACAGGGTTGTAGAACTGAAGCTTTCTTT
>TRBV4-3|TRBJ2-1|-|-
CASSQHIGTLPYNEQFF
TGCGCCAGCAGCCAACACATCGGGACCCTTCCCTACAATGAGCAGTTCTTC
>TRBV28|TRBJ1-5|-|-
CASSFGGRLNQPQHF
TGTGCCAGCAGCTTCGGCGGCAGACTAAATCAGCCCCAGCATTTT
>TRBV19|TRBJ2-2|-|-
CASSMAPTNTGELFF
TGTGCCAGTAGTATGGCCCCGACCAACACCGGGGAGCTGTTTTTT
>TRBV30|TRBJ1-2|once|TRBD1
CAWSVDRPVGGYTF
TGTGCCTGGAGTGTGGACAGGCCGGTTGGGGGCTACACCTTC
>TRBV3-1/TRBV3-2|TRBJ1-6|few|-
CASTGDGLNSPLHF
TGTGCCAGCACCGGGGACGGACTTAATTCACCCCTCCACTTT
>TRBV19|TRBJ1-3|-|-
CASRVGLHSGNTIYF
TGTGCCAGTAGAGTAGGACTTCACTCTGGAAACACCATATATTTT
>TRBV6-5|TRBJ1-1|-|-
CASEAPGSMNTEAFF
TGTGCCAGCGAGGCCCCTGGGAGTATGAACACTGAAGCTTTCTTT
>TRBV12-3/TRBV12-4|TRBJ2-3|-|-
CASSFSTDTQYF
TGTGCCAGCAGTTTCAGCACAGATACGCAGTATTTT
>TRBV19|TRBJ2-5|-|-
CASSSTPRGRETQYF
TGTGCCAGTAGTTCTACCCCCAGGGGTCGAGAGACCCAGTACTTC
>TRBV6-5|TRBJ2-7|-|-
CASSFRGDPGYEQYF
TGTGCCAGCAGTTTTCGAGGCGACCCTGGCTACGAGCAGTACTTC
>TRBV25-1|TRBJ1-2|few|-
CASTQGGGYGYTF
TGTGCCAGCACTCAGGGAGGGGGCTATGGCTACACCTTC
>TRBV12-3/TRBV12-4|TRBJ2-7|-|-
CASSLLSYEQYF
TGTGCCAGCAGTTTACTCTCCTACGAGCAGTACTTC
>TRBV6-2/TRBV6-3|TRBJ2-3|once|-
CASSLRQPDTQYF
TGTGCCAGCAGTCTCCGCCAGCCGGATACGCAGTATTTT
>TRBV7-9|TRBJ1-3|-|-
CASSFAVGLNF
TGTGCCAGCAGCTTCGCGGTCGGACTCAATTTT
>TRBV12-5|TRBJ1-1|-|-
CASGPDSKATEAFF
TGTGCTAGTGGACCGGACAGCAAGGCCACTGAAGCTTTCTTT
>TRBV6-2/TRBV6-3|TRBJ2-7|-|TRBD2
CASSLRPGLAGGSGEQYF
TGTGCCAGCAGTCTACGGCCGGGACTAGCGGGAGGGTCTGGGGAGCAGTACTTC
>TRBV5-1|TRBJ1-2|-|-
CASSLPGQNYGYTF
TGCGCCAGCAGCTTGCCAGGGCAGAACTATGGCTACACCTTC
>TRBV18|TRBJ2-2|-|TRBD2
CASSPPEAGESGELFF
TGTGCCAGCTCACCACCGGAAGCGGGGGAGAGCGGGGAGCTGTTTTTT
>TRBV27|TRBJ2-7|-|TRBD2
CASSRGGSGGTYEQYF
TGTGCCAGCAGCCGTGGGGGAAGCGGGGGGACCTACGAGCAGTACTTC
>TRBV9|TRBJ1-1|-|-
CASSVAENTEAFF
TGTGCCAGCAGCGTAGCGGAGAACACTGAAGCTTTCTTT
>TRBV28|TRBJ1-1|-|-
CASRSQGNTEAFF
TGTGCCAGCAGGTCACAGGGAAACACTGAAGCTTTCTTT
>TRBV4-2|TRBJ1-1|-|-
CASSQDQTRGITEAFF
TGTGCCAGCAGCCAAGATCAGACGAGGGGTATCACTGAAGCTTTCTTT
>TRBV6-2/TRBV6-3|TRBJ1-2|-|-
CASSPNFNGYTF
TGTGCCAGCAGTCCAAACTTTAATGGCTACACCTTC
>TRBV19|TRBJ1-2|-|-
CASSPQGDYGYTF
TGTGCCAGTAGTCCGCAGGGAGACTATGGCTACACCTTC
>TRBV5-1|TRBJ2-1|-|TRBD1
CASSKSGTVDEQFF
TGCGCCAGCAGCAAGTCCGGGACAGTCGATGAGCAGTTCTTC
>TRBV27|TRBJ1-1|few|TRBD1
CASSDRVTEAFF
TGTGCCAGCAGTGACAGGGTCACTGAAGCTTTCTTT
>TRBV19|TRBJ2-2|once|-
CASSMGGRDTGELFF
TGTGCCAGTAGTATGGGGGGGCGCGACACCGGGGAGCTGTTTTTT
>TRBV28|TRBJ1-6|-|-
CASSGERGYNSPLHF
TGTGCCAGCAGTGGGGAGCGGGGGTATAATTCACCCCTCCACTTT
>TRBV3-1/TRBV3-2|TRBJ2-1|-|-
CASSRALQGLSYNEQFF
TGTGCCAGCAGCCGAGCATTACAGGGTCTCTCCTACAATGAGCAGTTCTTC
>TRBV3-1/TRBV3-2|TRBJ2-6|few|-
CASSGPGTGANVLTF
TGTGCCAGCAGCGGCCCGGGTACTGGGGCCAACGTCCTGACTTTC
>TRBV15|TRBJ1-4|-|TRBD1
CATSRDAGGKLFF
TGTGCCACCAGCAGGGACGCAGGGGGAAAACTGTTTTTT
>TRBV5-3|TRBJ1-3|once|-
CARSLRTGYSAYSGNTIYF
TGTGCCAGAAGCTTGAGGACCGGGTATTCGGCCTATTCTGGAAACACCATATATTTT
>TRBV30|TRBJ2-7|few|TRBD1
CAWRGGRGFEQYF
TGTGCCTGGAGAGGGGGCAGGGGGTTCGAGCAGTACTTC
>TRBV7-9|TRBJ2-3|-|TRBD1
CASSSDRASTDTQYF
TGTGCCAGCAGCTCCGACAGGGCCAGCACAGATACGCAGTATTTT
>TRBV6-5|TRBJ1-2|-|TRBD1
CASRTGTGDGYTF
TGTGCCAGCAGAACCGGGACAGGGGACGGCTACACCTTC
>TRBV28|TRBJ2-7|-|-
CASSLGTGRSYEQYF
TGTGCCAGCAGTCTAGGGACCGGCAGATCCTACGAGCAGTACTTC
>TRBV6-5|TRBJ2-7|-|TRBD2
CASSYSWLAGLYEQYF
TGTGCCAGCAGTTACTCTTGGCTAGCGGGACTTTACGAGCAGTACTTC